The clone carrying this T cell receptor beta chain has at least ten counts. This entry belongs to a study of spatial heterogeneity in lung cancer. Study-level information: Detected beta-chain sequences consistently exceeded alpha-chain sequences.

Every individual TCR cDNA molecule carried its own unique molecular identifier, which allowed correction of PCR and sequencing errors. Each CDR3 protein is one row after TCRdb ran MiXCR on the 5' RACE reads. Here the sample spans 11,000 to 15,000 distinct CDR3 sequences, more than 10% being singletons. Time point noted: sample taken at primary tumor resection. TCRs were sequenced from unsorted whole RNA of tumor, nontumor lung or PBMC. Samples were obtained from around 72 donors, all untreated early-stage non-small cell lung cancer patients. CDR1 SGHAT and CDR2 FQNNGV come from the germline V gene. The CDR3 has 11 residues. V was cut by 8 bases and J by 5 bases, with 9 bases left in between.

This receptor was taken from a female donor with early-stage non-small cell lung cancer. Specimen: PBMCs, collected at surgery. J is TRBJ2-5 and V is TRBV11-2; the D gene is possibly TRBD2 (6 bases). Here the CDR3 DNA reads TGTGCCAGCCGGCTAGCGGAGACCCAGTACTTC. As protein: CASRLAETQYF.